The rows below give T cell receptor beta chains drawn from one sample of a study of siplizumab effects on memory and regulatory T cells. Clones were read by immunoSEQ multiplex PCR, and TCRdb kept only the in-frame ones, dropping some. The sample includes some 96,000 clones, 94% seen only once; the top ten take approximately 1.5%. Sequenced input: non-Treg CD4+ T cells sorted from blood. The receptors here all came from a human donor in good health. CDR3s include the opening cysteine and the closing phenylalanine or tryptophan. Clone size appears in some rows only: once, few, many, or a class for an expanded clone.

TRBJ2-7 - TRBV5-6 CASSSFGLAEEQYF
TRBJ2-5 - TRBV28 CASSAVVLTQYF
TRBJ2-7 - TRBV28 CASSTSGTNTYEQYF
TRBJ1-1 - TRBV4-2 CASSLHRDTWNTEAFF
TRBJ2-1 - TRBV2 CAFRLAETYNEQFF
TRBJ2-2 - TRBV7-9 CASSGRTSGKTGELFF
TRBJ1-2 - TRBV4-1 CASSQAGQGAPRGYTF
TRBJ2-7 - TRBV18 CASSSGQGGAYEQYF
TRBJ2-7 - TRBV5-1 CASSTGGSYEQYF
TRBJ2-3 - TRBV9 CASGDTSGAQYF
TRBJ1-1 - TRBV5-1 CASSLVPNTNTEAFF
TRBJ2-1 - TRBV2 CARRGAYNEQFF
TRBJ2-7 - TRBV27 CASSLSRDGLYEQYF
TRBJ1-4 once TRBV29-1 CSVKLQGGRNEKLFF
TRBJ1-1 - TRBV6-1 CASSYNMGTEAFF
TRBJ2-1 - TRBV7-8 CASSLVGGGSYNEQFF
TRBJ2-1 - TRBV25-1 CASSLGRGRALNEQFF
TRBJ2-3 - TRBV7-3 CASSLNGRSADTQYF
TRBJ2-3 - TRBV5-4 CASSLQDTQYF
TRBJ1-3 - TRBV28 CASRPPGTTGNTIYF